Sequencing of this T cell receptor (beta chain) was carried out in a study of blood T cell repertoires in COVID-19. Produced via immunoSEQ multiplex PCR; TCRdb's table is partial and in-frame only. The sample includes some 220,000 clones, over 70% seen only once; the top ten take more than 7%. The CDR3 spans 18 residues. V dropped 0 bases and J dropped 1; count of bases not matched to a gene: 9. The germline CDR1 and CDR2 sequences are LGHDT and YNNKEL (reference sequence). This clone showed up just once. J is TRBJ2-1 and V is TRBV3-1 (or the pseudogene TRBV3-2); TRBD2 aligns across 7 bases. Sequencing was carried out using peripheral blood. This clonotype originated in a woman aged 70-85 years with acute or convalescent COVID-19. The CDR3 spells CASSQDLPLAGSYNEQFF. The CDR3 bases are TGTGCCAGCAGCCAAGATCTCCCCTTAGCGGGTTCCTACAATGAGCAGTTCTTC.